These T cell receptor beta chains were read from a single sample in a study of Ad26.COV2.S vaccination and SARS-CoV-2 variants. Assay used: immunoSEQ multiplex PCR; TCRdb lists only in-frame clones, some missing. The data contain fewer than 500,000 clones, about 93% of them singletons. The starting material was peripheral blood, obtained in a trial of Ad26.COV2.S vaccine versus placebo. All receptors derive from a person aged 18-60 years who received the Ad26.COV2.S COVID-19 vaccine or a placebo. Both conserved end residues are part of each CDR3. The order of the fields is clone size, V gene, J gene, D gene, CDR3 protein, CDR3 DNA. D genes are given only for firm matches. Some rows have no size entry. The others give once, few or many, or a class for an expanded clone.

size: .
V: TRBV5-1
J: TRBJ1-6
D: .
CDR3: CASNRDGSSYNSPLHF
DNA: TGCGCCAGCAATAGGGACGGCAGCTCCTATAATTCACCCCTCCACTTT

size: .
V: TRBV9
J: TRBJ1-4
D: .
CDR3: CASSVGPMATNEKLFF
DNA: TGTGCCAGCAGCGTAGGTCCTATGGCAACTAATGAAAAACTGTTTTTT

size: .
V: TRBV11-2
J: TRBJ2-4
D: TRBD2
CDR3: CASSLSGGANIQYF
DNA: TGTGCCAGCAGCCTATCCGGGGGGGCGAACATTCAGTACTTC

size: .
V: TRBV6-1
J: TRBJ2-2
D: .
CDR3: CASSGGWGWGTGELFF
DNA: TGTGCCAGCAGTGGAGGTTGGGGGTGGGGCACCGGGGAGCTGTTTTTT

size: .
V: TRBV27
J: TRBJ1-5
D: .
CDR3: CASRLTGTNQPQHF
DNA: TGTGCCAGCAGACTAACAGGGACCAATCAGCCCCAGCATTTT

size: once
V: TRBV12-3/TRBV12-4
J: TRBJ1-2
D: .
CDR3: CASTHPGPRGYTF
DNA: TGTGCCAGCACTCATCCAGGGCCTCGTGGCTACACCTTC

size: .
V: TRBV5-6
J: TRBJ1-3
D: .
CDR3: CASSYSGLNADF
DNA: TGTGCCAGCAGCTACTCGGGACTGAACGCAGATTTT

size: once
V: TRBV28
J: TRBJ1-1
D: .
CDR3: CASSLFTAVSTEAFF
DNA: TGTGCCAGCAGTTTATTTACAGCAGTAAGCACTGAAGCTTTCTTT

size: .
V: TRBV6-2/TRBV6-3
J: TRBJ1-2
D: .
CDR3: CASSRRPTHYGYTF
DNA: TGTGCCAGCAGTAGAAGACCGACCCACTATGGCTACACCTTC

size: .
V: TRBV6-6
J: TRBJ2-7
D: .
CDR3: CASAIPPYEQYF
DNA: TGTGCCAGCGCGATCCCCCCCTACGAGCAGTACTTC

size: .
V: TRBV7-9
J: TRBJ1-1
D: .
CDR3: CASSLARQMNTEAFF
DNA: TGTGCCAGCAGCTTAGCGAGGCAGATGAACACTGAAGCTTTCTTT

size: once
V: TRBV6-5
J: TRBJ2-1
D: .
CDR3: CASSYKEYNEQFF
DNA: TGTGCCAGCAGTTACAAAGAGTACAATGAGCAGTTCTTC

size: .
V: TRBV9
J: TRBJ2-1
D: .
CDR3: CASSGPPGAAKQYYNEQFF
DNA: TGTGCCAGCAGCGGACCGCCAGGGGCGGCCAAACAATACTACAATGAGCAGTTCTTC

size: .
V: TRBV6-5
J: TRBJ1-5
D: .
CDR3: CASSDSGAGNQPQHF
DNA: TGTGCCAGCAGTGACTCAGGGGCAGGCAATCAGCCCCAGCATTTT

size: .
V: TRBV4-1
J: TRBJ2-5
D: TRBD1
CDR3: CASSQGTGAFQDTQYF
DNA: TGCGCCAGCAGCCAAGGGACAGGAGCCTTCCAAGATACCCAGTACTTC

size: .
V: TRBV5-4
J: TRBJ2-7
D: .
CDR3: CASSIDGSSYEQYF
DNA: TGTGCCAGCAGCATCGACGGAAGCTCCTACGAGCAGTACTTC

size: .
V: TRBV5-1
J: TRBJ2-5
D: .
CDR3: CASSLAGQQETQYF
DNA: TGCGCCAGCAGCTTGGCCGGGCAACAAGAGACCCAGTACTTC

size: .
V: TRBV5-8
J: TRBJ2-2
D: TRBD1
CDR3: CASSSGQGTGELFF
DNA: TGTGCCAGCAGCTCGGGACAGGGGACCGGGGAGCTGTTTTTT

size: .
V: TRBV19
J: TRBJ1-3
D: TRBD1
CDR3: CASGRDRVSGNTIYF
DNA: TGTGCCAGCGGCCGGGACAGGGTATCTGGAAACACCATATATTTT

size: .
V: TRBV2
J: TRBJ2-2
D: TRBD2
CDR3: CASITGQREPGELFF
DNA: TGTGCCAGCATAACAGGCCAGCGGGAGCCCGGGGAGCTGTTTTTT

size: .
V: TRBV21-1
J: TRBJ2-4
D: .
CDR3: CASSKVGTSGKNIQYF
DNA: TGTGCCAGCAGCAAAGTCGGGACTAGCGGGAAAAACATTCAGTACTTC

size: .
V: TRBV7-9
J: TRBJ2-4
D: .
CDR3: CASSLGWEEDPKGNIQYF
DNA: TGTGCCAGCAGCTTAGGCTGGGAGGAGGACCCAAAGGGGAACATTCAGTACTTC

size: .
V: TRBV9
J: TRBJ2-7
D: TRBD2
CDR3: CASSVLAGGSYEQYF
DNA: TGTGCCAGCAGCGTACTAGCGGGAGGCTCCTACGAGCAGTACTTC

size: .
V: TRBV2
J: TRBJ2-2
D: TRBD2
CDR3: CASSPTSAQNTGELFF
DNA: TGTGCCAGCAGTCCGACTAGCGCCCAGAACACCGGGGAGCTGTTTTTT

size: .
V: TRBV30
J: TRBJ2-7
D: .
CDR3: CAWSFSLDEQYF
DNA: TGTGCCTGGAGTTTCTCTCTCGACGAGCAGTACTTC

size: .
V: TRBV7-6
J: TRBJ2-3
D: .
CDR3: CASSFMGSGATDTQYF
DNA: TGTGCCAGCAGCTTCATGGGGTCAGGGGCGACAGATACGCAGTATTTT

size: .
V: TRBV19
J: TRBJ1-1
D: TRBD1
CDR3: CASSTRPGTGEAFF
DNA: TGTGCCAGTAGTACCAGACCCGGGACAGGGGAAGCTTTCTTT

size: .
V: TRBV28
J: TRBJ1-1
D: .
CDR3: CASSPGKEVTEAFF
DNA: TGTGCCAGCAGCCCAGGGAAAGAGGTCACTGAAGCTTTCTTT

size: .
V: TRBV7-6
J: TRBJ1-4
D: .
CDR3: CASSLEPATNEKLFF
DNA: TGTGCCAGCAGCTTAGAGCCTGCAACTAATGAAAAACTGTTTTTT

size: .
V: TRBV10-3
J: TRBJ1-5
D: .
CDR3: CAISGGGNQPQHF
DNA: TGTGCCATCAGTGGGGGGGGGAATCAGCCCCAGCATTTT

size: few
V: TRBV12-3/TRBV12-4
J: TRBJ1-1
D: .
CDR3: CASRETGEAFF
DNA: TGTGCCAGCAGGGAAACAGGTGAAGCTTTCTTT

size: once
V: TRBV2
J: TRBJ2-1
D: .
CDR3: CASSSLADSSYNEQFF
DNA: TGTGCCAGCAGTTCTCTAGCAGATAGCTCCTACAATGAGCAGTTCTTC

size: .
V: TRBV28
J: TRBJ2-7
D: .
CDR3: CASSPSLTVPYEQYF
DNA: TGTGCCAGCAGTCCGTCGTTAACGGTCCCCTACGAGCAGTACTTC

size: .
V: TRBV6-2/TRBV6-3
J: TRBJ1-1
D: TRBD1
CDR3: CASSFGQGMTEAFF
DNA: TGTGCCAGCAGTTTCGGACAGGGAATGACTGAAGCTTTCTTT

size: .
V: TRBV11-3
J: TRBJ2-1
D: TRBD2
CDR3: CASSLGEGLAGLNEQFF
DNA: TGTGCCAGCAGCTTAGGCGAGGGACTAGCGGGCCTCAATGAGCAGTTCTTC

size: .
V: TRBV7-2
J: TRBJ2-5
D: TRBD1
CDR3: CASSFAGQGLGETQYF
DNA: TGTGCCAGCAGCTTCGCGGGACAGGGGCTGGGAGAGACCCAGTACTTC

size: .
V: TRBV14
J: TRBJ2-1
D: TRBD2
CDR3: CASSQDLPGGNEQFF
DNA: TGTGCCAGCAGCCAAGATCTCCCGGGAGGCAATGAGCAGTTCTTC

size: .
V: TRBV7-8
J: TRBJ2-1
D: TRBD2
CDR3: CASSQTSGWFGEQFF
DNA: TGTGCCAGCAGTCAGACTAGCGGATGGTTTGGGGAGCAGTTCTTC

size: .
V: TRBV4-3
J: TRBJ1-5
D: .
CDR3: CASSQDPGREGPQHF
DNA: TGCGCCAGCAGCCAAGATCCGGGCAGGGAGGGGCCCCAGCATTTT

size: few
V: TRBV7-2
J: TRBJ1-5
D: TRBD1
CDR3: CASSEGTGNNQPQHF
DNA: TGTGCCAGCAGCGAGGGGACAGGAAACAATCAGCCCCAGCATTTT

size: .
V: TRBV12-5
J: TRBJ2-3
D: .
CDR3: CASALGGSSTDTQYF
DNA: TGTGCTAGTGCCCTTGGCGGGTCTAGCACAGATACGCAGTATTTT

size: .
V: TRBV19
J: TRBJ2-6
D: .
CDR3: CASSIATGAGANVLTF
DNA: TGTGCCAGTAGTATAGCGACGGGGGCTGGGGCCAACGTCCTGACTTTC

size: once
V: TRBV7-6
J: TRBJ2-5
D: .
CDR3: CASSLTGGETQYF
DNA: TGTGCCAGCAGCCTCACTGGGGGGGAGACCCAGTACTTC

size: .
V: TRBV19
J: TRBJ1-5
D: .
CDR3: CASSMVPFGQPQHF
DNA: TGTGCCAGTAGTATGGTCCCCTTTGGGCAGCCCCAGCATTTT

size: once
V: TRBV4-1
J: TRBJ2-3
D: .
CDR3: CASSQGQGRIADTQYF
DNA: TGCGCCAGCAGCCAAGGTCAGGGGAGAATCGCAGATACGCAGTATTTT

size: .
V: TRBV27
J: TRBJ2-7
D: .
CDR3: CASSLRALSYEQYF
DNA: TGTGCCAGCAGTCTACGCGCCCTATCCTACGAGCAGTACTTC

size: .
V: TRBV5-6
J: TRBJ2-1
D: .
CDR3: CASSSEPGPLMDEQFF
DNA: TGTGCCAGCAGCTCGGAACCGGGACCACTAATGGATGAGCAGTTCTTC

size: .
V: TRBV28
J: TRBJ1-3
D: TRBD1
CDR3: CASSSPYDRDGNTIYF
DNA: TGTGCCAGCAGTTCACCCTACGACAGGGATGGAAACACCATATATTTT